This T cell receptor (beta chain) appears in the sequencing data of a study of T cells after yellow fever vaccination. General observations from the study: The CD4 compartment and the CD8 compartment contained a small share of clonotypes in common.

Germline V CDR1 and CDR2: KGHSH, LQKENI. The CDR3 loop spans 15 amino acids. With 4 bases removed from V and 3 bases from J, the gap between germline ends came to 16 bases. Each CDR3 protein is one row after TCRdb ran MiXCR on the 5' RACE reads. In the table there are some 350,000 distinct CDR3 sequences, 8% to 10% of which are singletons. This clonotype was observed a few times. Its target is unknown. This sequence originates from a young man who received the YFV17D yellow fever vaccine. This chain joins TRBV18 and TRBJ2-7, with D perhaps TRBD1 or TRBD2 (5 bases each). Material: PBMCs, obtained on the day of the first yellow fever vaccination. CDR3 DNA sequence: TGTGCCAGCTCACAAGAGGGACGAGGGATCTACGAGCAGTACTTC. Translating it yields CASSQEGRGIYEQYF.